This T cell receptor beta chain comes out of a study of blood T cell repertoires in COVID-19. Per the study methods: How many nucleated cells were present was estimated from reference gene primer amplification. This table comes from immunoSEQ multiplex PCR, and its TCRdb copy is limited to in-frame clones, with some not included. V, J and clone size are taken as reported in that table, and D and trimming were inferred from the DNA itself. This sample has about 91,000 clones, with about 86% found just once. A note on this clone: Without the conserved terminal phenylalanine or tryptophan, this CDR3 likely stems from a read error. No DNA is shown, since the ends of the CDR3 on it are uncertain; the CDR3 is the one TCRdb lists.

The CDR3 spans 11 residues, counting both ends. This clonotype was obtained from a woman between 70 and 85 years old with acute or convalescent COVID-19. J is TRBJ2-6 and V is TRBV12-3 or TRBV12-4; the table's D call TRBD1 went unverified against the DNA. Input material: peripheral blood. The CDR3 reads CASSLRTGESY.